One sample yielded the 16 T cell receptor beta chains listed below, sequenced in a study of T cell changes during pregnancy in multiple sclerosis. Clones were read by immunoSEQ multiplex PCR, and TCRdb kept only the in-frame ones, dropping some. The sample has 90,000 or so clones; around 90% are singletons. Sequenced material: peripheral blood, taken in the first trimester of pregnancy. These TCRs come from a female donor with multiple sclerosis, enrolled in a pregnancy study.

The chain links TRBV19 to TRBJ2-4, with no clear D. Germline values: CDR1 LNHDA, CDR2 SQIVND (reference sequence). V lost 5 bases and J 0 bases, leaving 14 bases between the germline ends. The CDR3 is made up of 16 amino acids. The CDR3 DNA sequence: TGTGCCAGTAGTGCGCGACAACGGATAGCCAAAAACATTCAGTACTTC. As protein: CASSARQRIAKNIQYF.

The gene calls are TRBV4-3 and TRBJ2-2, with D possibly TRBD2 on 5 matching bases. This CDR3 spans 15 amino acids. Trimming shortened V by 0 bases and J by 7 bases, and 12 bases separated the two germline ends. CDR1 is LGHNA and CDR2 is YSLEER in the germline V gene. The CDR3 DNA reads TGCGCCAGCAGCCAAGATGACGGCGGAGGCGGGGAGCTGTTTTTT. Translation: CASSQDDGGGGELFF.

V and J are TRBV7-9 and TRBJ1-1; 7 positions match TRBD1. Per germline, CDR1 SEHNR and CDR2 FQNEAQ (reference sequence). J was trimmed by 3 bases and V by 10 bases; bases with no gene match: 8. This CDR3 has 13 amino acids. DNA for the CDR3: TGTGCCACCTACAGGGGTAGTCACACTGAAGCTTTCTTT. This gives the protein CATYRGSHTEAFF.

The CDR3 here is CASSSLAEAFF. The CDR3 nucleotides read TGTGCCAGTAGCTCCCTAGCTGAAGCTTTCTTT. The chain links TRBV19 to TRBJ1-1; unclear D gene. CDR3 size: 11 residues. V lost 6 bases and J 6 bases, leaving 8 bases between the germline ends. From germline, CDR1 is LNHDA and CDR2 SQIVND (reference sequence).

J is TRBJ1-4 and V is TRBV2, with D possibly TRBD1 on 6 matching bases. Trimming took 8 bases from V and 3 from J, leaving 10 bases between them. CDR1 is SNHLY, CDR2 FYNNEI, per germline. The CDR3 runs to 13 residues. The CDR3 protein is CASWQGSNEKLFF. The DNA for the CDR3 is TGTGCCAGCTGGCAGGGGTCTAATGAAAAACTGTTTTTT.

V is TRBV4-2 and J is TRBJ2-7, with TRBD1 matching 8 bases. The CDR3 is 14 residues long. V was pared by 1 base and J by 5 bases, with 4 bases of the junction left unmatched. Per the germline V gene, CDR1 is LGHNA and CDR2 is YNFKEQ. The CDR3, as DNA: TGTGCCAGCAGCCAAGCTGACAGGGGTGACGAGCAGTACTTC. Protein product: CASSQADRGDEQYF.

The chain has TRBV19 and TRBJ1-1; D not certain. Trimming took 6 bases from V and 6 from J, leaving 8 bases between them. The CDR3 consists of 11 residues. Germline CDR1 is LNHDA and CDR2 is SQIVND (reference sequence). The CDR3 reads CASSASAEAFF. As DNA, the CDR3 is TGTGCCAGTAGCGCTAGCGCTGAAGCTTTCTTT.

The gene calls are TRBV19 and TRBJ1-3; a weak D match, TRBD1 (5 bases). CDR3 length equals 16 residues. Trimming removed 1 base at V and 3 bases at J, with 13 bases between. Per the germline V gene, CDR1 is LNHDA and CDR2 is SQIVND (reference sequence). The CDR3 here is CASSIGQRQIGNTIYF. CDR3 sequence (DNA): TGTGCCAGTAGTATAGGACAGCGACAGATTGGAAACACCATATATTTT.

The chain employs TRBV6-4 and TRBJ2-2; D gene uncertain. The CDR3 is 13 amino acids. Germline V CDR1 and CDR2: MRHNA, SNTAGT. V lost 0 bases and J 5 bases, leaving 4 bases between the germline ends. This CDR3 reads CASSDSTTGELFF. The CDR3 coding sequence is TGTGCCAGCAGTGACTCGACAACCGGGGAGCTGTTTTTT.

The V gene is TRBV5-6, the J gene TRBJ1-5; D call uncertain. Germline loops: CDR1 SGHDT, CDR2 YYEEEE. V lost 0 bases, J lost 3 bases, and 7 bases lay in between. The CDR3 loop spans 14 amino acids. The CDR3 protein is CASSLGGYNQPQHF. The DNA for the CDR3 is TGTGCCAGCAGCTTGGGAGGGTACAATCAGCCCCAGCATTTT. The full variable domain, in which reference TRBV5-6 and TRBJ1-5 provide the parts outside the CDR3, is DAGVTQSPTHLIKTRGQQVTLRCSPKSGHDTVSWYQQALGQGPQFIFQYYEEEERQRGNFPDRFSGHQFPNYSSELNVNALLLGDSALYLCASSLGGYNQPQHFGDGTRLSIL.

The chain links TRBV4-1 to TRBJ2-1; TRBD2 matches at 9 bases. The germline CDR1 and CDR2 sequences are MGHRA and YSYEKL. The J segment lost 6 bases and the V segment lost 3 bases, leaving 9 bases of the junction unmatched. The CDR3 is made up of 16 amino acids. This CDR3 reads CASSQDSGSGGNEQFF. CDR3 DNA sequence: TGCGCCAGCAGCCAGGATAGCGGGAGTGGGGGCAATGAGCAGTTCTTC.

The CDR3 region has the DNA TGCGCCAGCAGCCAAATACTAGCGGGAGCAGATACGCAGTATTTT. This codes for CASSQILAGADTQYF. V usage is TRBV4-1 and J usage is TRBJ2-3, with TRBD2 identical over 11 bases. J gave up 4 bases and V 2 bases, and 2 bases lay outside the gene matches. Germline V lookup: CDR1 MGHRA, CDR2 YSYEKL. The CDR3 runs 15 residues.

The CDR3 nucleotides are TGCGCCAGCAGCCAACCCACGACTAGCGTCGCTTTCTACGAGCAGTACTTC. It yields the protein CASSQPTTSVAFYEQYF. This chain uses TRBV4-1 with TRBJ2-7, with 8 bases matching TRBD2. Germline V gene lookup returns CDR1 MGHRA and CDR2 YSYEKL. The CDR3 loop spans 17 amino acids. V shed 2 bases and J 3 bases; nucleotides not matched to a gene: 12.

This clone has only one observation. The rearrangement links TRBV6-1 to TRBJ2-3; 9 bases align to TRBD2. Trimming removed 4 bases from V and 5 bases from J; junction bases left unmatched: 13. CDR1 and CDR2 from the germline V gene are MNHNS and SASEGT. The CDR3 loop spans 17 amino acids. This chain's CDR3 is CASSVIRLAGPRDTQYF. DNA for the CDR3: TGTGCCAGCAGTGTCATCCGCCTAGCGGGGCCAAGAGATACGCAGTATTTT.

This chain connects TRBV5-1 to TRBJ1-2; TRBD1 might be the D (6 bases). This CDR3 contains 14 residues. Germline V gene data show CDR1 as SGHRS and CDR2 as YFSETQ. V lost 1 base to trimming and J lost 3 bases, with 10 bases between them. The CDR3 protein is CASSLTGIDYGYTF. The CDR3 DNA follows: TGCGCCAGCAGCTTGACAGGGATCGACTATGGCTACACCTTC. The full variable domain, completed using reference TRBV5-1 and TRBJ1-2, is KAGVTQTPRYLIKTRGQQVTLSCSPISGHRSVSWYQQTPGQGLQFLFEYFSETQRNKGNFPGRFSGRQFSNSRSEMNVSTLELGDSALYLCASSLTGIDYGYTFGSGTRLTVV.

The rearrangement links TRBV5-6 to TRBJ2-3; unclear D gene. The germline gives CDR1 SGHDT, CDR2 YYEEEE. This CDR3 spans 13 amino acids. V was cut by 5 bases and J by 5 bases, with 12 bases left in between. DNA for the CDR3: TGTGCCAGCAGTTCAGCTCCGGGAGATACGCAGTATTTT. It codes for CASSSAPGDTQYF. The entire variable domain, with the rest obtained from reference TRBV5-6 and TRBJ2-3, is as follows: DAGVTQSPTHLIKTRGQQVTLRCSPKSGHDTVSWYQQALGQGPQFIFQYYEEEERQRGNFPDRFSGHQFPNYSSELNVNALLLGDSALYLCASSSAPGDTQYFGPGTRLTVL.